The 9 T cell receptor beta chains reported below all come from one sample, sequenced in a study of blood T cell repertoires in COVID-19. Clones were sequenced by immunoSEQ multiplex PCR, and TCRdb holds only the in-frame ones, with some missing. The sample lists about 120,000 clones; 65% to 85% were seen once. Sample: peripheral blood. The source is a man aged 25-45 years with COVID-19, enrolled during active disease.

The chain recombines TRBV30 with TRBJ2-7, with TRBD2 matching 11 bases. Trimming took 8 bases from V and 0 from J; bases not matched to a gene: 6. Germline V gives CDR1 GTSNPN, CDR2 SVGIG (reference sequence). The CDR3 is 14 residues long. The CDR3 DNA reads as TGTGCCCAAGCTAGCGGGAGGAGCTCCTACGAGCAGTACTTC. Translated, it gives CAQASGRSSYEQYF. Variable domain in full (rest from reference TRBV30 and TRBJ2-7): SQTIHQWPATLVQPVGSPLSLECTVEGTSNPNLYWYRQAAGRGLQLLFYSVGIGQISSEVPQNLSASRPQDRQFILSSKKLLLSDSGFYLCAQASGRSSYEQYFGPGTRLTVT.

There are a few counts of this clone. CDR3: CASSLNTGELFF. The CDR3 DNA sequence: TGTGCCAGCAGCCTCAACACCGGGGAGCTGTTTTTT. The gene calls are TRBV11-3 and TRBJ2-2, with no clear D. There are 12 residues in the CDR3. Germline CDR1 SGHNT, CDR2 YENEEA. V lost 5 bases to trimming and J lost 2 bases, with 3 bases between them.

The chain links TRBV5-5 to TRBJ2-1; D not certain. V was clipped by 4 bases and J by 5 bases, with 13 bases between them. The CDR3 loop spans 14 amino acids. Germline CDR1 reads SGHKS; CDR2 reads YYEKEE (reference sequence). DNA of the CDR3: TGTGCCAGCAGCACGCCCCCCCTAAACAATGAGCAGTTCTTC. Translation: CASSTPPLNNEQFF.

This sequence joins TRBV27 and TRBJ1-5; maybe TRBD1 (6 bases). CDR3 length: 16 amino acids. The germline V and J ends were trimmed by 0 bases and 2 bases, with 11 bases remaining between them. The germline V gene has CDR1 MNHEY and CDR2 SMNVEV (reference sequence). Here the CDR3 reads CASSLSLGAGNQPQHF. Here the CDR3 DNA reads TGTGCCAGCAGTTTATCTTTGGGGGCCGGCAATCAGCCCCAGCATTTT.

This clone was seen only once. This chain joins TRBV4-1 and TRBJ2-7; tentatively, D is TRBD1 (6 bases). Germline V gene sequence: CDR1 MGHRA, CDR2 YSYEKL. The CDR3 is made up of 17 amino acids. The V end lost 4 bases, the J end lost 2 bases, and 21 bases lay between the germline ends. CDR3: CASSRREQGTLPYEQYF. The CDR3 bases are TGCGCCAGCAGCCGTAGGGAACAGGGAACTTTGCCCTACGAGCAGTACTTC.

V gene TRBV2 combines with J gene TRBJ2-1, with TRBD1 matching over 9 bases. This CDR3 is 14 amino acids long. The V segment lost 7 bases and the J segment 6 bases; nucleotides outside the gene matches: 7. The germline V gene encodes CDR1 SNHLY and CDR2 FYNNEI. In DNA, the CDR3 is TGTGCCAGCACCCGGACAGGGGACGGCAATGAGCAGTTCTTC. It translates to CASTRTGDGNEQFF.

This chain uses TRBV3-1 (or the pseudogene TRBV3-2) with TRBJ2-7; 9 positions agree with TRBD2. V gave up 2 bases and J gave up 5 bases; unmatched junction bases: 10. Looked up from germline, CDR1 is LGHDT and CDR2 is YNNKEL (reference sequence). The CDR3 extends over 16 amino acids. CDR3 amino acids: CASSQRREGRSNEQYF. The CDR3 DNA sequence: TGTGCCAGCAGCCAAAGGCGGGAGGGCCGGTCAAACGAGCAGTACTTC.

CDR3 DNA sequence: TGTGCCAGTAGGACCCAGGGGCAGGGCACTGAAGCTTTCTTT. Amino acid sequence: CASRTQGQGTEAFF. The gene calls are TRBV19 and TRBJ1-1, with a tentative D call TRBD1 (6 bases). This CDR3 comprises 14 residues. Germline loops: CDR1 LNHDA, CDR2 SQIVND (reference sequence). V lost 6 bases and J lost 4, with 15 bases in between.

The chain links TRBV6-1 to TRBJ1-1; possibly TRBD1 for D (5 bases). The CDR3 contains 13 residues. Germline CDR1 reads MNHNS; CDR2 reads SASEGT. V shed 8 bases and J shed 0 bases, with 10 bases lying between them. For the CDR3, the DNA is TGTGCCAGCTCTACACAGGTGAACACTGAAGCTTTCTTT. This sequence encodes CASSTQVNTEAFF.